The next 15 T cell receptor beta chains were all read from a single sample in a study of cytomegalovirus exposure and HLA in healthy donors. PCR involved 60 Vbeta and 13 Jbeta primers. The protocol was immunoSEQ multiplex PCR, while the TCRdb copy is restricted to in-frame clones and leaves out a portion. This repertoire shows about 170,000 clones, under 90% found once; its top ten account for around 7.3%. Sequencing was performed on PBMCs. The receptors here all came from a man under 40 in good health and CMV-seropositive.

J is TRBJ2-7 and V is TRBV11-2, with D possibly TRBD2 on 6 matching bases. Germline loops: CDR1 SGHAT, CDR2 FQNNGV. The CDR3 runs 14 residues. V was shortened by 5 bases and J by 1 base, with 12 bases between the two germline ends. The CDR3 sequence: CASSGGLQSYEQYF. The CDR3 DNA reads TGTGCCAGCAGCGGGGGACTTCAATCCTACGAGCAGTACTTC. Together with reference TRBV11-2 and TRBJ2-7, the CDR3 gives the full variable domain: EAGVAQSPRYKIIEKRQSVAFWCNPISGHATLYWYQQILGQGPKLLIQFQNNGVVDDSQLPKDRFSAERLKGVDSTLKIQPAKLEDSAVYLCASSGGLQSYEQYFGPGTRLTVT.

The gene calls are TRBV6-5 and TRBJ2-3, with D perhaps matching TRBD2 (5 bases). CDR3 size: 13 residues. Trimming took off 6 bases at V and 2 bases at J, with 9 bases between the two ends. CDR1 is MNHEY, CDR2 SVGAGI, per germline. The CDR3 DNA sequence: TGTGCCAGCAGAATGGACTTCACAGATACGCAGTATTTT. This gives the protein CASRMDFTDTQYF.

This clone was recorded a few times. CDR3 sequence (DNA): TGTGCCAGCAGCTTAGGAGGGCGGGAAGATACGCAGTATTTT. It is translated as CASSLGGREDTQYF. This chain connects TRBV7-8 to TRBJ2-3, with D perhaps TRBD2 (6 bases). CDR3 length: 14 amino acids. Germline values: CDR1 SGHVS, CDR2 FQNEAQ. V was trimmed by 1 base and J by 5 bases, leaving 10 bases between them.

The V call is TRBV7-2, the J call TRBJ2-3; possibly TRBD2 for D (6 bases). Trimming stripped 5 bases from V and 2 bases from J, with 11 bases between. CDR3 size: 14 residues. Germline V CDR1 and CDR2: SGHTA, FQGNSA. The CDR3 region has the DNA TGTGCCAGCAGCCTAGGGACTGTCACAGATACGCAGTATTTT. Translating it yields CASSLGTVTDTQYF.

The V call is TRBV19, the J call TRBJ2-1; TRBD2 aligns across 9 bases. The CDR3 is made up of 14 amino acids. Germline V gives CDR1 LNHDA, CDR2 SQIVND (reference sequence). Trimming at V came to 5 bases and at J to 4 bases, leaving 3 bases not matched to a gene. The DNA of the CDR3 is TGTGCCAGTAGTTATAGCGGGAGATACAATGAGCAGTTCTTC. Protein: CASSYSGRYNEQFF.

The chain links TRBV6-5 to TRBJ2-2; 10 nucleotides line up with TRBD1. The CDR3 runs to 16 residues. The germline V gene has CDR1 MNHEY and CDR2 SVGAGI. V lost 2 bases, J lost 5 bases, and 5 bases stayed unmatched. CDR3 DNA sequence: TGTGCCAGCAGTTACGGCCAGGACAGGGGGACCGGGGAGCTGTTTTTT. Translation: CASSYGQDRGTGELFF.

The rearrangement links TRBV27 to TRBJ2-7; 8 nucleotides match TRBD1. CDR1 and CDR2 (germline): MNHEY, SMNVEV (reference sequence). The length of the CDR3 is 14 residues. V lost 0 bases, J lost 5 bases, and 3 bases stayed unmatched. CDR3 sequence (DNA): TGTGCCAGCAGTTTATCGAACAGGGGGGACGAGCAGTACTTC. Residues: CASSLSNRGDEQYF.

The CDR3 DNA is TGTGCCATCAGCGGGACTAGCGGGGGTACCTACGAGCAGTACTTC. Translation: CAISGTSGGTYEQYF. This chain connects TRBV10-3 to TRBJ2-7; 14 positions match TRBD2. With V trimmed by 6 bases and J by 2 bases, 3 bases remained unmatched. CDR1 is ENHRY and CDR2 is SYGVKD in the germline V gene. The length of the CDR3 is 15 residues.

The gene calls are TRBV19 and TRBJ2-2, with a possible D match to TRBD1 (5 bases). The CDR3 loop spans 14 amino acids. Germline CDR1 is LNHDA and CDR2 is SQIVND (reference sequence). Between the trimmed V and J ends, which lost 8 bases and 0 bases, there was a span of 10 bases. CDR3 protein: CASEDTANTGELFF. Written as DNA, the CDR3 is TGTGCCAGTGAGGACACCGCGAACACCGGGGAGCTGTTTTTT.

V is TRBV28 and J is TRBJ1-5; 9 bases fit TRBD1. The CDR3 length is 17 residues. Germline V CDR1 and CDR2: MDHEN, SYDVKM. The ends lost 0 bases at V and 3 bases at J; junction bases unmatched: 6. CDR3 loop: CASSLWGTGSFNQPQHF. CDR3 DNA: TGTGCCAGCAGTTTATGGGGGACAGGGTCCTTCAATCAGCCCCAGCATTTT.

This chain links TRBV27 with TRBJ2-3, with TRBD1 matching 8 bases. In germline, CDR1 is MNHEY, CDR2 SMNVEV (reference sequence). V lost 3 bases, J lost 2 bases, and 4 bases stayed unmatched. The CDR3 spans 15 residues. Here the CDR3 DNA reads TGTGCCAGCAGTTTGGGACAGGCCGCCACAGATACGCAGTATTTT. Its protein is CASSLGQAATDTQYF.

The chain couples TRBV15 to TRBJ1-2, with 9 bases fitting TRBD1. CDR1 and CDR2 (germline): LNHNV, YYDKDF (reference sequence). With V trimmed by 3 bases and J by 6 bases, 8 bases remained unmatched. The CDR3 consists of 15 residues. CDR3 residues: CATSRRTGESHGYTF. CDR3 nucleotide sequence: TGTGCCACCAGCAGGAGGACAGGGGAGTCACATGGCTACACCTTC.

CDR3 sequence: CASSWGGRAYEQYF. The CDR3 region has the DNA TGTGCCAGCAGTTGGGGGGGGAGGGCCTACGAGCAGTACTTC. The chain uses TRBV28 and TRBJ2-7; 7 nucleotides agree with TRBD2. There are 14 residues in the CDR3. V was clipped by 4 bases and J by 2 bases; unmatched bases: 5. Per the germline V gene, CDR1 is MDHEN and CDR2 is SYDVKM.

V is TRBV19 and J is TRBJ1-6; 7 bases align to TRBD1. The CDR3 runs 15 residues. The germline V gene encodes CDR1 LNHDA and CDR2 SQIVND (reference sequence). With V trimmed by 10 bases and J by 4 bases, 10 bases remained unmatched. CDR3 nucleotides: TGTGCCAATAGCCCGGGACAGCCTTATAATTCACCCCTCCACTTT. This sequence encodes CANSPGQPYNSPLHF.

The chain employs TRBV18 and TRBJ1-1, with a tentative D call TRBD1 (6 bases). Germline CDR1 KGHSH, CDR2 LQKENI. Trimming took off 6 bases at V and 4 bases at J, with 12 bases between the two ends. This CDR3 spans 13 amino acids. CDR3 DNA sequence: TGTGCCAGCTCCGTAGGGGGGGCCACTGAAGCTTTCTTT. Translation: CASSVGGATEAFF.